This TCR beta chain was obtained from a study of cytomegalovirus exposure and HLA in healthy donors. Study-wide results and caveats: HLA restriction was apparent for most CMV-associated TCR beta chains in a later analysis. In a later analysis, donors in an Asian-associated ancestry cluster reportedly had fewer N-insertions in productive TCRs than the cohort mean. Sequencing probably produced one cluster of sequence variants that were highly shared. Altogether, more than 150 TCR beta chains were recorded as cytomegalovirus-associated.

CDR3 length: 14 amino acids. V was shortened by 5 bases and J by 1 base, with 11 bases between the two germline ends. CDR1 and CDR2 from the germline V gene are SGHAT and FQDESV (reference sequence). Of note for this clone: Its matching antigen is unknown.

Both 60 Vbeta primers and 13 Jbeta primers went into the PCR. The method was immunoSEQ multiplex PCR; TCRdb's version includes in-frame clones alone and lacks a portion of them. This table holds around 150,000 clones. The chain combines TRBV11-1 with TRBJ1-1; possibly TRBD1 for D (6 bases). This TCR came from a woman aged 60-75 years in good health and CMV-seronegative. Material for sequencing was PBMCs. CDR3 sequence: CASSPWGPNTEAFF. In DNA form, the CDR3 reads TGTGCCAGCAGCCCGTGGGGGCCGAACACTGAAGCTTTCTTT. Full variable domain (remainder filled in from reference TRBV11-1 and TRBJ1-1): EAEVAQSPRYKITEKSQAVAFWCDPISGHATLYWYRQILGQGPELLVQFQDESVVDDSQLPKDRFSAERLKGVDSTLKIQPAELGDSAMYLCASSPWGPNTEAFFGQGTRLTVV.